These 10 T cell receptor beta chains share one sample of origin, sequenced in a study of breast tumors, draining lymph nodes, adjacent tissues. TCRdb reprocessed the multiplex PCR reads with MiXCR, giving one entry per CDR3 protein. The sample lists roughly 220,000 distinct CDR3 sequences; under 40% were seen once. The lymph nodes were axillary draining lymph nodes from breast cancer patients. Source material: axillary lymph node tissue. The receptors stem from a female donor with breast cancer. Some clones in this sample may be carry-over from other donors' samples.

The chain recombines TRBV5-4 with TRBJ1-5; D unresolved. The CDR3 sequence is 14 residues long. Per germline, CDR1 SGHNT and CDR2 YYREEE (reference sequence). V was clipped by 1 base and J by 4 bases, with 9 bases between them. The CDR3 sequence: CASSLSGANQPQHF. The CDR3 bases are TGTGCCAGCAGCTTGAGCGGCGCAAATCAGCCCCAGCATTTT.

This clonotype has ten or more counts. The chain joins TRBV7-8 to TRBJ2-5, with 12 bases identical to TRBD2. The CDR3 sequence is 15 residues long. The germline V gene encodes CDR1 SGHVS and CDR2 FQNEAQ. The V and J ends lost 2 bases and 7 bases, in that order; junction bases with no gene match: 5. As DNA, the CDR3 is TGTGCCAGCAGCTTAAGGCTAGCGGGAGGGGGGACCCAGTACTTC. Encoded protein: CASSLRLAGGGTQYF.

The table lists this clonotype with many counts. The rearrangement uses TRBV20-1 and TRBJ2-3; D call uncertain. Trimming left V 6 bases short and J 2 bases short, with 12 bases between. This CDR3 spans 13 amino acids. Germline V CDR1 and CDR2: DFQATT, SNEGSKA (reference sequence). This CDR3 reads CSAMLGDTDTQYF. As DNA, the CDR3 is TGCAGTGCAATGCTAGGAGACACAGATACGCAGTATTTT.

Here the CDR3 DNA reads TGCGCCAGCAGCTTGTATGGGACAGGATACACCATATATTTT. Its protein is CASSLYGTGYTIYF. This sequence joins TRBV5-1 and TRBJ1-3; 8 nucleotides agree with TRBD1. This CDR3 is built from 14 residues. The germline V gene has CDR1 SGHRS and CDR2 YFSETQ. The junction had 5 bases not matched to a gene; V was cut back by 1 base and J by 8 bases.

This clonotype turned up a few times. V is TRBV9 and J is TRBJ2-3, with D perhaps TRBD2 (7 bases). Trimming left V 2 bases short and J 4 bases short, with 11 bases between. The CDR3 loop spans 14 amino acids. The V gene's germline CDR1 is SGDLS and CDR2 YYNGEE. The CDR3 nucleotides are TGTGCCAGCAGCGTTGGCGGGGGCCCAGATACGCAGTATTTT. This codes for CASSVGGGPDTQYF.

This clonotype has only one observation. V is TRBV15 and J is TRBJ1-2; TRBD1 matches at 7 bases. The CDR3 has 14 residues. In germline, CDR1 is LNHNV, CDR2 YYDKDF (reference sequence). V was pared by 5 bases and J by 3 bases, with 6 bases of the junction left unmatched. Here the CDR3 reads CATSVDRVYYGYTF. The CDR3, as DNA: TGTGCCACCAGCGTTGACAGGGTGTACTATGGCTACACCTTC.

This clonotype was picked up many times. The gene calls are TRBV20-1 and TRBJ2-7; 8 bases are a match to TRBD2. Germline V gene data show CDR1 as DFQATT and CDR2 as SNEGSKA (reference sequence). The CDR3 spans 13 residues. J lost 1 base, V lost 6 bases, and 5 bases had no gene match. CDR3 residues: CSASTSVSYEQYF. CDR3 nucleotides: TGCAGTGCATCGACTAGCGTGTCCTACGAGCAGTACTTC.

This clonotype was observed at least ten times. The CDR3 nucleotides are TGTGCCAGCAGTCTACAGGGGGCGTTCGGCACAGATACGCAGTATTTT. Its protein product is CASSLQGAFGTDTQYF. The chain recombines TRBV11-2 with TRBJ2-3, with 9 bases matching TRBD1. V was pared by 6 bases and J by 1 base, with 8 bases of the junction left unmatched. CDR1 is SGHAT, CDR2 FQNNGV, per germline. This CDR3 contains 16 residues. The full variable domain, with the rest looked up from reference TRBV11-2 and TRBJ2-3, is EAGVAQSPRYKIIEKRQSVAFWCNPISGHATLYWYQQILGQGPKLLIQFQNNGVVDDSQLPKDRFSAERLKGVDSTLKIQPAKLEDSAVYLCASSLQGAFGTDTQYFGPGTRLTVL.

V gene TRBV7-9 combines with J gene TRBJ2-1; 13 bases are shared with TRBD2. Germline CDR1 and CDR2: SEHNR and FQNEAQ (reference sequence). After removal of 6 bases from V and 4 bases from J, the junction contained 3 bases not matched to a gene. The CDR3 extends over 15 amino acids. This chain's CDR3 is CASRAGLAGYNEQFF. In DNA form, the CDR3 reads TGTGCCAGCAGAGCGGGACTAGCGGGATACAATGAGCAGTTCTTC.

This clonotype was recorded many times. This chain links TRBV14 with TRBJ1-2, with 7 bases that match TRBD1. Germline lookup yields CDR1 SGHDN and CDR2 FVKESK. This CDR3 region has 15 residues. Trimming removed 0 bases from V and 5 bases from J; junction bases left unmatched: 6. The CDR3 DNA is TGTGCCAGCAGCCAAGATTGGGCCAGGGGGTATGGCTACACCTTC. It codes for CASSQDWARGYGYTF.